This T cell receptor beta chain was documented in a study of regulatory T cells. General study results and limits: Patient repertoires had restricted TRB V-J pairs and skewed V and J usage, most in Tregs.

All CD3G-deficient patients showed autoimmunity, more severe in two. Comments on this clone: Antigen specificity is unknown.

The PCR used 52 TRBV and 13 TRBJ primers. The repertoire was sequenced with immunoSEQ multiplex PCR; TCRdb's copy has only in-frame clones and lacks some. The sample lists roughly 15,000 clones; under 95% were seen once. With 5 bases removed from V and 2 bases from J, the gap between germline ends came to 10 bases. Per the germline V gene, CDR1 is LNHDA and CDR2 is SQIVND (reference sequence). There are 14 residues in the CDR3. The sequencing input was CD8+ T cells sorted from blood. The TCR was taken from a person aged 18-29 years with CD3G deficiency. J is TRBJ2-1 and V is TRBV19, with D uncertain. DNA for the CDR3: TGTGCCAGTAGTCCCCCCCCGACCTACAATGAGCAGTTCTTC. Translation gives CASSPPPTYNEQFF.